This T cell receptor (beta chain) was identified during a study of T cell responses to AZD1222 COVID-19 vaccine. Findings of the study overall: CD4 TCRs covered the whole spike, strongest at regions 160-218 and 743-854. Spike-specific TCR breadth rose after two AZD1222 doses, and depth rose as well.

Comments on this clone: Its antigen is unidentified.

Clones were sequenced by immunoSEQ multiplex PCR, and TCRdb holds only the in-frame ones, with some missing. This table holds 94,000 or so clones, around 90% found once. Per germline, CDR1 MNHNS and CDR2 SASEGT. Trimming shortened V by 6 bases and J by 5 bases, and 5 bases separated the two germline ends. The CDR3 length is 11 residues. The sequence came from an adult in good health. The sample in question was peripheral blood, obtained on day 0 of AZD1222 vaccination. The genes are TRBV6-1 and TRBJ2-1, with unresolved D. CDR3: CASRGDNEQFF. DNA for the CDR3: TGTGCCAGCAGGGGTGACAATGAGCAGTTCTTC.